This T cell receptor (beta chain) derives from a study of T-cell reconstitution after alpha-beta-depleted transplantation in children. This CDR3 has 17 residues. Germline V gene sequence: CDR1 SGDLS, CDR2 YYNGEE. Deletions cut 4 bases from V and 0 bases from J, with 17 bases between. The authors prepared the TCRbeta library with unique molecular identifiers. TCRdb re-derived calls from the PCR reads in MiXCR, one entry per CDR3 protein. The data show hundreds of thousands of distinct CDR3 sequences, with 32% seen just once and approximately 2.3% held by the top ten. Sequences were derived from PBMCs from the stem cell graft donor, sampled from the stem cell graft. This receptor was obtained from a human donor who donated a stem cell graft to a child with aplastic anemia. The V gene is TRBV9, the J gene TRBJ2-1, with D maybe TRBD1 (7 bases). CDR3 loop: CASSRGGGTSSYNEQFF. The CDR3 nucleotides are TGTGCCAGCAGCCGAGGGGGCGGGACCAGCTCCTACAATGAGCAGTTCTTC.